This entry lists 5 T cell receptor beta chains sequenced from one sample in a study of shared clonotypes between healthy human individuals. The repertoire was sequenced with immunoSEQ multiplex PCR; TCRdb's copy has only in-frame clones and lacks some. Of approximately 940,000 clones in the sample, 76% are singletons; the top ten hold nearly 1.5%. Sequenced input: memory CD4+ T cells sorted from blood. Described subset: CD45RA-negative fraction. These receptors originate from a man between 18 and 35 years old in good health.

This clone has a single count. This chain connects TRBV7-3 to TRBJ2-1; 10 nucleotides line up with TRBD2. CDR1 SGHTA and CDR2 FQGTGA come from the germline V gene. CDR3 length: 13 residues. V lost 5 bases to trimming and J lost 7 bases; unmatched junction nucleotides: 2. The chain's CDR3 is CASSLAGANEQFF. CDR3 bases: TGTGCCAGCAGCCTAGCGGGGGCAAATGAGCAGTTCTTC. The full variable domain, with the rest looked up from reference TRBV7-3 and TRBJ2-1, is GAGVSQTPSNKVTEKGKYVELRCDPISGHTALYWYRQSLGQGPEFLIYFQGTGAADDSGLPNDRFFAVRPEGSVSTLKIQRTERGDSAVYLCASSLAGANEQFFGPGTRLTVL.

The CDR3 DNA is TGTGCCAGCAGAAAACGGGCAGGGAATGGCTACACCTTC. Its translation is CASRKRAGNGYTF. The chain is built from TRBV6-5 and TRBJ1-2; tentatively, D is TRBD1 (5 bases). Trimming pared 6 bases from V and 6 bases from J, leaving 14 bases between. In germline, CDR1 is MNHEY, CDR2 SVGAGI. The CDR3 loop spans 13 amino acids.

The chain combines TRBV6-6 with TRBJ2-5, with TRBD1 identical over 7 bases. The CDR3 totals 14 residues. J lost 1 base, V lost 6 bases, and 5 bases had no gene match. The V gene's germline CDR1 is MNHNY and CDR2 SVGAGI (reference sequence). CDR3 residues: CASRAGQVQETQYF. CDR3 bases: TGTGCCAGCAGGGCCGGACAGGTCCAAGAGACCCAGTACTTC.

CDR3 amino acids: CASSQMEGLEAFF. The CDR3 bases are TGCGCCAGCAGCCAAATGGAGGGGCTTGAAGCTTTCTTT. The chain employs TRBV4-3 and TRBJ1-1, with D tentatively TRBD1 (5 bases). V lost 2 bases to trimming and J lost 7 bases, with 11 bases between them. The CDR3 is 13 residues long. Germline V gives CDR1 LGHNA, CDR2 YSLEER.

V and J are TRBV7-2 and TRBJ1-5, with D maybe TRBD1 (5 bases). This CDR3 contains 17 residues. Germline V gene lookup returns CDR1 SGHTA and CDR2 FQGNSA. V lost 6 bases, J lost 0 bases, and 18 bases lay in between. The CDR3 region is CASRPKTELYSNQPQHF. CDR3 sequence (DNA): TGTGCCAGCAGACCAAAGACAGAGCTTTATAGCAATCAGCCCCAGCATTTT.